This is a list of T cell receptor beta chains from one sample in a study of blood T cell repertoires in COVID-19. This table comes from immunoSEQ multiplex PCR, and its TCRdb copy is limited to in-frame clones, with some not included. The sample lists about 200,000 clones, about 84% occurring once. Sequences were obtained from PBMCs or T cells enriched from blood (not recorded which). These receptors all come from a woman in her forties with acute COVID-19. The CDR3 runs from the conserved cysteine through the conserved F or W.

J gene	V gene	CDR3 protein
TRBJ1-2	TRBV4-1	CASSQDLKGYTF
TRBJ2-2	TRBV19	CASSIRGGPGELFF
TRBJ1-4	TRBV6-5	CASSYRQFATNEKLFF
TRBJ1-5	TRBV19	CASSILGERQPQHF
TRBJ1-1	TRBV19	CASSSPVNTEAFF
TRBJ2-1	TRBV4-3	CASSQDTRNEQFF
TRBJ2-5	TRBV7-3	CASSLRGGKTQYF
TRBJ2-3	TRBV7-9	CASSPSGARDTQYF
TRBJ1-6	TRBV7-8	CASSLVHRRDNSPLHF
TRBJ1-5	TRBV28	CASRPTGGSNQPQHF
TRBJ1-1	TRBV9	CASSVGTGLAEAFF
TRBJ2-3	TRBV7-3	CASSSRQGPTDTQYF
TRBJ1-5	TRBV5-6	CASSFFSLSGSNQPQHF
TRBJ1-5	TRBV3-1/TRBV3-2	CASSQEQGRNQPQHF
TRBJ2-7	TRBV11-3	CASSLGTGILNEQYF
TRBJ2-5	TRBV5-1	CASSHGRPREETQYF
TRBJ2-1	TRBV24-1	CATSGLAGGREQFF
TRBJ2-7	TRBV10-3	CAISDLLGQGKREQYF
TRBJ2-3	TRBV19	CASSSYRVFTDTQYF
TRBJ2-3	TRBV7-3	CASSLMPGGYTDTQYF
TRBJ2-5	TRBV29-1	CSVGVGTEMETQYF
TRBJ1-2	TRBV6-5	CASSYSIFSGYESYTF
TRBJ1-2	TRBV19	CASSRGLNYGYTF
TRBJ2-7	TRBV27	CASSLSSRAPGYEQYF
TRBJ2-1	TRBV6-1	CASSELWQGAGNEQFF
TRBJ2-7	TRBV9	CASSVASSGRAYEQYF
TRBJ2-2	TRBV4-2	CASSQGSWGLNTGELFF
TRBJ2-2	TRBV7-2	CASSLGGEGAGELFF
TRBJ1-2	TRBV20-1	CSASNRGRSGNYGYTF
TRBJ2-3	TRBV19	CASSMGAGASTDTQYF
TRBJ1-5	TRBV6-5	CASSSYRGQPQHF
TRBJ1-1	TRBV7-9	CASSSQTGVNTEAFF
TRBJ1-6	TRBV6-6	CASRPQGYNSPLHF
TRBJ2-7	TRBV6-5	CASSRGLMTYEQYF
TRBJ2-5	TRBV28	CASSLSKPGPGETQYF
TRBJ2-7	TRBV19	CASSRSGGGYEQYF
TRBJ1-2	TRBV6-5	CASNAGSTGNGYTF
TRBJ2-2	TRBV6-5	CASSHRAGTGELFF
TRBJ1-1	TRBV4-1	CASTPRLPNTEAFF
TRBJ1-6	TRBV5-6	CASSPDRGMNSPLHF
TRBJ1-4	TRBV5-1	CASSLAGGALGEKLFF
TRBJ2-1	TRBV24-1	CATSGTGMGNSYNEQFF
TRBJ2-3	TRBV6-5	CASRGDIFTDTQYF
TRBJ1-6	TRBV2	CASSTGELSPLHF
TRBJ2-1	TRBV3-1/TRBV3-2	CASSQQLLAGVPNEQFF
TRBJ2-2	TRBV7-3	CASSLQVSGIAGELFF
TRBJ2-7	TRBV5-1	CASSLPPGQGISSPYEQYF
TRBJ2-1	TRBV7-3	CASSRTSGEYNEQFF
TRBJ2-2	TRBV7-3	CASSFLAGVGELFF
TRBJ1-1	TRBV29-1	CSAGIGTGYTEAFF
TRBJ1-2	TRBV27	CASSFSGTGAGGYTF
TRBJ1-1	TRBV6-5	CASSHVTEAFF
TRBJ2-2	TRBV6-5	CASSPRTGNTGELFF
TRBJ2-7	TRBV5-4	CASSLGQGGYEQYF
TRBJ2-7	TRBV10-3	CAISGTASYEQYF
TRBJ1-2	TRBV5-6	CASSQGVDGYTF
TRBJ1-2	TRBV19	CASSIGPVNYGYTF
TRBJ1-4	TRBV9	CASSVEGSREKLFF
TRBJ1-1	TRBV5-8	CASSGGQGFIAFF
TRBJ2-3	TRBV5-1	CASSLGVAETDTQYF